Listed below are T cell receptor beta chains from one sample, sequenced in a study of radiation and T cells in renal cell carcinoma. Using immunoSEQ multiplex PCR, the repertoire was profiled, and TCRdb retains in-frame clones only, with some absent. This repertoire shows more than 100,000 clones, 70% to 90% found once; its top ten account for about 5.6%. The sequences come from blood, collected from a patient whose treatment included radiotherapy and nephrectomy. These receptors came from a woman in her seventies with renal cell carcinoma. CDR3s include the opening cysteine and the closing phenylalanine or tryptophan. D genes are given only for firm matches. For some rows the clone size is stated as once, few or many, or as a class when expanded; others skip it.

abundance,v_gene,j_gene,d_gene,CDR3aa,CDR3nt
.,TRBV5-8,TRBJ2-7,.,CASSSSGVHEQYF,TGTGCCAGCAGCTCATCAGGGGTCCACGAGCAGTACTTC
.,TRBV6-1,TRBJ2-1,TRBD2,CASSERAWAGGTYNEQFF,TGTGCCAGCAGTGAGCGGGCTTGGGCGGGGGGAACCTACAATGAGCAGTTCTTC
.,TRBV5-1,TRBJ2-2,.,CASTVGLGGTGELFF,TGCGCCAGCACGGTGGGCCTCGGGGGCACCGGGGAGCTGTTTTTT
.,TRBV5-5,TRBJ1-4,TRBD1,CASSTGDNEKLFF,TGTGCCAGCTCGACAGGGGATAATGAAAAACTGTTTTTT
.,TRBV5-8,TRBJ2-7,.,CASSLVRVYEQYF,TGTGCCAGCAGCTTGGTCAGGGTCTACGAGCAGTACTTC
once,TRBV6-5,TRBJ1-2,TRBD1,CASSSVSTGDDGYTF,TGTGCCAGCAGTTCTGTATCCACAGGGGATGACGGCTACACCTTC
once,TRBV7-2,TRBJ2-1,.,CASSLGFRGFENEQFF,TGTGCCAGCAGCTTAGGGTTTCGGGGCTTTGAAAATGAGCAGTTCTTC
.,TRBV6-1,TRBJ2-4,.,CASSEAIAGFLAKNIQYF,TGTGCCAGCAGTGAAGCCATCGCGGGATTTCTAGCCAAAAACATTCAGTACTTC
.,TRBV5-4,TRBJ2-7,.,CASSLTPQGGNEQYF,TGTGCCAGCAGCCTCACTCCCCAGGGTGGGAACGAGCAGTACTTC
.,TRBV28,TRBJ1-4,TRBD1,CASSLPRQGGEKLFF,TGTGCCAGCAGTCTCCCACGACAGGGAGGGGAAAAACTGTTTTTT
.,TRBV19,TRBJ1-2,.,CASSPPLGLSNYGYTF,TGTGCCAGTAGTCCCCCATTGGGACTGAGTAACTATGGCTACACCTTC
once,TRBV30,TRBJ2-1,TRBD2,CAWSSTMFSGGANEQFF,TGTGCCTGGAGTTCGACTATGTTTAGCGGGGGGGCGAATGAGCAGTTCTTC
.,TRBV5-1,TRBJ2-2,TRBD1,CASSQGTGHGELFF,TGCGCCAGCAGCCAGGGGACAGGCCACGGGGAGCTGTTTTTT
.,TRBV7-8,TRBJ2-7,.,CASSLVGLYEQYF,TGTGCCAGCAGCCTAGTTGGCCTTTACGAGCAGTACTTC
.,TRBV6-1,TRBJ1-2,TRBD1,CASSEIVEGANF,TGTGCCAGCAGTGAAATAGTCGAGGGGGCAAATTTC
.,TRBV6-6,TRBJ2-6,.,CASSTSKTSGANVLTF,TGTGCCAGCAGTACCTCAAAGACCTCTGGGGCCAACGTCCTGACTTTC
.,TRBV27,TRBJ2-2,TRBD2,CASTLGTSAVGGELFF,TGTGCCAGCACCCTCGGGACTAGCGCAGTGGGCGGGGAGCTGTTTTTT
.,TRBV6-6,TRBJ1-6,.,CASSPERVGSPLHF,TGTGCCAGCAGTCCCGAGAGGGTAGGATCACCCCTCCACTTT
once,TRBV7-2,TRBJ1-1,.,CASSLLRYTEAFF,TGTGCCAGCAGCTTGCTTCGGTACACTGAAGCTTTCTTT
.,TRBV2,TRBJ1-6,TRBD1,CASSRTGVGSPLHF,TGTGCCAGCAGTAGGACAGGGGTAGGATCACCCCTCCACTTT
.,TRBV5-8,TRBJ1-4,.,CASSPGQPTNEKLFF,TGTGCCAGCAGCCCGGGACAACCAACTAATGAAAAACTGTTTTTT
.,TRBV19,TRBJ1-6,.,CASSADSFSSYNSPLHF,TGTGCCAGTAGTGCCGACAGTTTCTCATCCTATAATTCACCCCTCCACTTT
once,TRBV30,TRBJ1-6,.,CAWSVRAGNNSPLHF,TGTGCCTGGAGTGTACGGGCAGGAAATAATTCACCCCTCCACTTT
.,TRBV4-2,TRBJ1-2,.,CASSQDLRDSEGYGYTF,TGTGCCAGCAGCCAAGATCTTCGAGACTCGGAGGGCTATGGCTACACCTTC
.,TRBV10-3,TRBJ2-3,.,CAISEMGGGTYTDTQYF,TGTGCCATCAGTGAGATGGGCGGGGGCACCTACACAGATACGCAGTATTTT
.,TRBV19,TRBJ2-5,TRBD1,CASSQGVKTQYF,TGTGCCAGTAGTCAGGGGGTCAAGACCCAGTACTTC
.,TRBV4-3,TRBJ1-5,.,CASSQVYALNQPQHF,TGCGCCAGCAGCCAAGTCTACGCTTTGAATCAGCCCCAGCATTTT
.,TRBV14,TRBJ2-7,TRBD1,CASSRIGTGGGYEQYF,TGTGCCAGCAGCCGTATAGGGACAGGGGGCGGCTACGAGCAGTACTTC
.,TRBV4-3,TRBJ1-2,.,CASSQDAGLPNYGYTF,TGCGCCAGCAGCCAAGATGCAGGGCTCCCTAACTATGGCTACACCTTC
.,TRBV15,TRBJ1-1,TRBD1,CATSRPGQANTEAFF,TGTGCCACCAGCAGGCCGGGACAGGCGAACACTGAAGCTTTCTTT
.,TRBV5-1,TRBJ1-1,.,CAGRTDWNTEAFF,TGCGCCGGGAGGACGGACTGGAACACTGAAGCTTTCTTT
.,TRBV2,TRBJ2-3,TRBD2,CASSGRVAGYHTDTQYF,TGTGCCAGCAGTGGTCGGGTAGCGGGGTACCACACAGATACGCAGTATTTT
.,TRBV11-2,TRBJ2-3,.,CASSLAPDTRADTQYF,TGTGCCAGCAGCCTCGCCCCGGACACCAGAGCGGATACGCAGTATTTT
.,TRBV2,TRBJ1-2,TRBD1,CASRGQASYGYTF,TGTGCCAGCAGAGGACAGGCTAGCTATGGCTACACCTTC
.,TRBV6-6,TRBJ1-2,.,CASTMGGGGGYTF,TGTGCCAGCACCATGGGAGGGGGAGGTGGCTACACCTTC
.,TRBV28,TRBJ1-5,TRBD1,CASHTGGFGQPQHF,TGTGCCAGCCACACAGGGGGCTTTGGTCAGCCCCAGCATTTT
.,TRBV5-8,TRBJ1-1,.,CASSTPTGRNTEAFF,TGTGCCAGCAGCACACCGACGGGGAGGAACACTGAAGCTTTCTTT
.,TRBV7-2,TRBJ1-6,.,CASSAAPRTLHF,TGTGCCAGCAGCGCGGCCCCTCGAACCCTCCACTTT
few,TRBV9,TRBJ2-1,TRBD2,CASSPRLASDEQFF,TGTGCCAGCAGCCCTCGACTAGCTTCAGATGAGCAGTTCTTC
once,TRBV2,TRBJ2-3,.,CASRDPGPRTDTQYF,TGTGCCAGCAGGGACCCGGGACCCAGAACAGATACGCAGTATTTT
.,TRBV5-1,TRBJ2-3,TRBD2,CASSLGSAGGPDTQYF,TGCGCCAGCAGCTTGGGATCAGCGGGGGGGCCAGATACGCAGTATTTT
.,TRBV6-6,TRBJ2-2,TRBD2,CAGGGFAGELFF,TGTGCCGGCGGGGGGTTCGCCGGGGAGCTGTTTTTT
.,TRBV19,TRBJ1-2,.,CASSPDAGRSGYTF,TGTGCCAGTAGTCCCGACGCGGGGAGATCTGGCTACACCTTC
.,TRBV19,TRBJ2-1,TRBD2,CASNNGTSRYEQFF,TGTGCCAGTAATAACGGGACTAGCAGGTATGAGCAGTTCTTC
.,TRBV5-1,TRBJ2-3,TRBD2,CASSLSGGPTDTQYF,TGCGCCAGCAGCTTGAGCGGGGGGCCAACAGATACGCAGTATTTT
.,TRBV19,TRBJ2-7,.,CASSPDSNYEQYF,TGTGCCAGCTCGCCGGATTCGAACTACGAGCAGTACTTC
.,TRBV5-1,TRBJ2-1,.,CASSLRGTYSYNEQFF,TGCGCCAGCAGCTTGAGGGGGACCTACTCCTACAATGAGCAGTTCTTC
.,TRBV25-1,TRBJ1-2,.,CASTLGGKLDGYTF,TGTGCCAGCACCCTGGGCGGAAAGCTCGATGGCTACACCTTC
.,TRBV9,TRBJ1-1,.,CASSVEGNTEAFF,TGTGCCAGCAGCGTAGAAGGAAATACTGAAGCTTTCTTT
.,TRBV7-2,TRBJ2-3,.,CASSLGGGMGTQYF,TGTGCCAGCAGCCTGGGAGGGGGCATGGGTACGCAGTATTTT
.,TRBV28,TRBJ1-6,TRBD1,CASRETGGNSPLHF,TGTGCCAGCAGGGAGACAGGGGGTAATTCACCCCTCCACTTT
.,TRBV5-1,TRBJ1-1,.,CASSLGGFMNTEAFF,TGCGCCAGCAGCTTGGGGGGTTTTATGAACACTGAAGCTTTCTTT
.,TRBV7-2,TRBJ1-5,.,CASSLGPTQPQHF,TGTGCCAGCAGCTTAGGTCCCACTCAGCCCCAGCATTTT
.,TRBV27,TRBJ2-1,TRBD2,CASSARGLAYNEQFF,TGTGCCAGCAGCGCCCGGGGACTAGCCTACAATGAGCAGTTCTTC
.,TRBV10-1,TRBJ1-5,.,CASNPPQHGEETGQPQHF,TGCGCCAGCAACCCCCCTCAACATGGGGAAGAAACCGGTCAGCCCCAGCATTTT